These T cell receptor beta chains were read from a single sample in a study of T-cell reconstitution after alpha-beta-depleted transplantation in children. In TCRdb, the PCR reads were re-called with MiXCR into one record per CDR3 protein. This table holds 500,000 to 600,000 distinct CDR3 sequences, around 17% found once. The specimen comprised PBMCs from the stem cell graft donor, sampled from the stem cell graft. The receptors originated from a human donor who donated a stem cell graft to a child with acute lymphoblastic leukemia. Each CDR3 is given with its conserved first and last residue. Some rows mark clone size as missing; the rest say once, few, many or name a class of expanded clone.

abundance	v_gene	CDR3aa
.	TRBV2	CASSDWGGGRTGELFF
few	TRBV20-1	CSARDGGLAGLISYNEQFF
few	TRBV7-9	CASRQTGTVPNTGELFF
.	TRBV5-1	CASSRGGTGDAEPQHF
.	TRBV9	CASSPRGSPAYNSPLHF
.	TRBV12-3/TRBV12-4	CASSPGGTGGYEQYF
.	TRBV20-1	CSASSTGAFGYTF
many	TRBV6-1	CASTRDYRYYNEQFF
few	TRBV7-6	CASSLGPSGIGADTQYF
.	TRBV29-1	CSAESSYEQYF
.	TRBV9	CASSVGGNSYNEQFF
few	TRBV6-2/TRBV6-3	CASSYGRQVEAFF
.	TRBV29-1	CSGRGQGMGTQYF
few	TRBV7-9	CAGSLTDYSPLHF
.	TRBV27	CASSLGSFGPEAFF
.	TRBV5-1	CASSVKTGTGYNEQFF
.	TRBV13	CASSLGLGRTDTQYF
few	TRBV7-9	CASSLGGITYEQYF
few	TRBV5-1	CASSILTSSYEQYF
few	TRBV6-5	CASSPSRDTGELFF
.	TRBV7-9	CASSLAGRGNGYTF
few	TRBV15	CATSSPLASGAYEQYF
few	TRBV6-1	CASSSSGTAKTQYF
.	TRBV20-1	CSAPDRRRYNQPQHF
few	TRBV29-1	CSVVYSGTDIQYF
.	TRBV5-1	CASSSGTGNPYEQYF
few	TRBV11-2	CASSVRGEWDNEQFF
.	TRBV5-1	CASTTATSTDTQYF
few	TRBV11-2	CASSLLAGGSQTQYF
few	TRBV7-8	CASSSTGGRTDTQYF
few	TRBV7-9	CASSLGQGKSYEQYF